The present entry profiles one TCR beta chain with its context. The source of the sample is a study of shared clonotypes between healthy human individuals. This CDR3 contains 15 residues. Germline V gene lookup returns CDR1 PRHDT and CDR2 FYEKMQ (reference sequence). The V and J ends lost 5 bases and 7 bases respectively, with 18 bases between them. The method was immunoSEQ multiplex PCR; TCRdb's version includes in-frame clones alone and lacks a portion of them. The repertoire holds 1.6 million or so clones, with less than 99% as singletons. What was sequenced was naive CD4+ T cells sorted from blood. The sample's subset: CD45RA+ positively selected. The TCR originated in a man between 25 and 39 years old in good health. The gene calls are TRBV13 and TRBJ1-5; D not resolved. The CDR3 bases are TGTGCCAGCAGCCCCAGGATCGGGGTCTGGCAGCCCCAGCATTTT. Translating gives CASSPRIGVWQPQHF.